This T cell receptor beta chain was identified in a study of T cell repertoires in cytomegalovirus infection. Study at large: Indications of both CMV infection and matching HLA type were provided by public TCR beta signatures. The study's findings and limits: Cumulative public TCR beta family frequency identified CMV carriers with the relevant HLA. Dominant in the ex vivo response were TCR beta clonotypes restricted by HLA-C and specific for CMV.

The CDR3 has 16 residues. In germline, CDR1 is ENHRY, CDR2 SYGVKD. With 3 bases removed from V and 2 bases from J, the gap between germline ends came to 11 bases. MiXCR was run by TCRdb on the reads, yielding one entry per CDR3 protein. The data contain some 300,000 distinct CDR3 sequences, roughly 15% of them singletons. The table lists this clonotype with many counts. Antigen: not known. V usage is TRBV10-3 and J usage is TRBJ2-6, with D perhaps being TRBD1 or TRBD2 (5 bases each). Sequences were obtained from PBMCs. The receptor's source is a human donor in good health (CMV status not recorded). Some clones in this sample may be carry-over from other donors' samples. CDR3 bases: TGTGCCATCAGTGATCGGGACCGGGCTGGGGCCAACGTCCTGACTTTC. Protein sequence: CAISDRDRAGANVLTF.